The rows below give T cell receptor beta chains drawn from one sample of a study of regulatory T cells in long-lasting Graves disease. TCRdb re-called the multiplex PCR reads with MiXCR, one entry per CDR3 protein. The sample includes about 530,000 distinct CDR3 sequences, about 16% of them seen just once. These same data were also listed under a study on T cells in Graves' hyperthyroidism and ophthalmopathy.

The sequencing used peripheral blood mononuclear cells (PBMCs), collected at new diagnosis, from a patient treated with antithyroid drugs. Receptors originate from a woman aged 35-60 years with Graves disease. CDR3s leave out the opening cysteine and the closing phenylalanine or tryptophan. Not every row has a clone size; where given, it reads once, few, many or a size class.

>TRBJ1-2|few|TRBV12-3/TRBV12-4
ASGSPAEGIGYT
>TRBJ2-5|many|TRBV7-8
ASSLGPSAGGETQY
>TRBJ1-1|many|TRBV7-8
ASSLARREDTEAF
>TRBJ1-5|once|TRBV4-1
ASSQTGEEEPQH
>TRBJ2-7|many|TRBV27
ASRPLRVGHEQY
>TRBJ2-3|many|TRBV28
ASTAVPGQGADTQY
>TRBJ1-4|many|TRBV12-3/TRBV12-4
ASSYGQGRAKLF
>TRBJ1-1|many|TRBV5-1
ASSSWGGLNTEAF
>TRBJ2-3|many|TRBV6-2/TRBV6-3
ASSYSPSGGRADTQY
>TRBJ2-7|few|TRBV20-1
SASPSDRISYEQY
>TRBJ2-1|NA|TRBV7-9
PLRRGKPYNEQF
>TRBJ2-1|NA|TRBV19
ASSINRDIRNNEQF
>TRBJ2-5|few|TRBV7-9
ASSFLRNRDLGETQY
>TRBJ1-6|many|TRBV19
ASSSRDNSPLH
>TRBJ1-1|few|TRBV7-9
ASSLRSGSNTEAF
>TRBJ2-5|many|TRBV25-1
ASSTRYQETQY
>TRBJ1-2|NA|TRBV3-1
ASSQARGLLGYT
>TRBJ2-5|few|TRBV6-5
ASSYPLGETQY
>TRBJ1-2|few|TRBV7-3
ASSRPDANQGANYGYT
>TRBJ2-7|NA|TRBV7-9
ASSSPGHTKEQY
>TRBJ1-1|many|TRBV6-1
ASRTKGGNTEAF
>TRBJ1-1|many|TRBV6-1
ASSDELNTEAF
>TRBJ2-5|NA|TRBV20-1
SASDIAGGQETQY
>TRBJ2-7|NA|TRBV7-9
ASSLEGTGNYEQY
>TRBJ2-1|NA|TRBV4-1
ASSQVLTNYNEQF
>TRBJ2-2|NA|TRBV9
ASSIRQGHGELF
>TRBJ1-1|NA|TRBV7-9
ASHGGGPSEAF
>TRBJ1-2|NA|TRBV14
ASSQDTGQGYT
>TRBJ1-3|many|TRBV7-2
ASSITRKDTIY
>TRBJ2-3|few|TRBV20-1
SLAGGLFDTQY
>TRBJ2-7|NA|TRBV10-2
ASRPGLSAYEQY